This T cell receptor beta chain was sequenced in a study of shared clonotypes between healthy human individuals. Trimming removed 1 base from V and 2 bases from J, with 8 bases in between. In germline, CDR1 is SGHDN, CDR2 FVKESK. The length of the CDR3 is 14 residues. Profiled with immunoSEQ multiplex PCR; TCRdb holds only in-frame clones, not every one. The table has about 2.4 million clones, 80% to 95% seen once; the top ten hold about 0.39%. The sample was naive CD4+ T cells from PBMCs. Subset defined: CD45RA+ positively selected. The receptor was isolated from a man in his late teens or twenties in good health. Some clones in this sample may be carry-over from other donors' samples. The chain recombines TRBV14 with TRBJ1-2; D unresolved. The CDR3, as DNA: TGTGCCAGCAGCCAAGGGGTAGGAAACTATGGCTACACCTTC. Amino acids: CASSQGVGNYGYTF.